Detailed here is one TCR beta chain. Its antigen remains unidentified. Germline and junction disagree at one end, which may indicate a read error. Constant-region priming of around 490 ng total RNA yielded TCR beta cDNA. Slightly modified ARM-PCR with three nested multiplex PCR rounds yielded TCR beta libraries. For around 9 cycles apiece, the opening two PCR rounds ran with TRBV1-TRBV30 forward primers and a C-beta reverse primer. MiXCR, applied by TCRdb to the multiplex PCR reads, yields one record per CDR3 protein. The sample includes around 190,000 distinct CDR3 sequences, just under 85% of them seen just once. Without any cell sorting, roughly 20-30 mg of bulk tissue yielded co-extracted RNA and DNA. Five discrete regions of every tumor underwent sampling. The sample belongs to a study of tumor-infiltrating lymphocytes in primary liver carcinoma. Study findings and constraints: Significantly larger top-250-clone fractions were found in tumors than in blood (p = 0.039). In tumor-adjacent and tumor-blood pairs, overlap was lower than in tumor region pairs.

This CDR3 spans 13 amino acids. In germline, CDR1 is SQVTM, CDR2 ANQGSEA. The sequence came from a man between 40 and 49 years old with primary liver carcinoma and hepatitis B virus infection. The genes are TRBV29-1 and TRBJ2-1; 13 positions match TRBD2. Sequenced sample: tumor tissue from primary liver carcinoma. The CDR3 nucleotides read TGCGGCGTGACTAGCGGGAGGCTCTATGAGCAGTTCTTC. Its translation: CGVTSGRLYEQFF.